A single sample is the source of the 7 T cell receptor beta chains below, sequenced in a study of CD8 T cells in ankylosing spondylitis. One entry per CDR3 protein results from TCRdb running MiXCR on the 5' RACE reads. The sample contains 120,000 to 150,000 distinct CDR3 sequences, roughly 8.4% of which appear only once. The sequencing input was synovial fluid, either unsorted or a sorted T cell fraction (not recorded which). Every receptor here comes from a male donor with ankylosing spondylitis.

This clonotype was picked up many times. At one end, the junction sequence differs from germline, possibly due to a read error. This chain links TRBV7-7 with TRBJ2-7, with 12 bases matching TRBD1. From germline, CDR1 is SSHAT and CDR2 FNYEAQ (reference sequence). The CDR3 is 15 residues long. The CDR3 region has the DNA TGTGCTAGCAGCTTAGGGACAGGGGGCGGCTACGAGCAGTACTTC. This sequence encodes CASSLGTGGGYEQYF.

The chain carries TRBV5-6 and TRBJ2-2; TRBD2 might be the D (5 bases). The germline CDR1 and CDR2 sequences are SGHDT and YYEEEE. V lost 4 bases and J 1 base, leaving 14 bases between the germline ends. The CDR3 sequence is 16 residues long. The CDR3, as DNA: TGTGCCAGCAGCCGATTGACGGGGAGGAACACCGGGGAGCTGTTTTTT. Protein product: CASSRLTGRNTGELFF.

This clonotype was recorded at least ten times. The chain recombines TRBV7-9 with TRBJ1-1; the D gene is possibly TRBD1 (6 bases). Germline lookup yields CDR1 SEHNR and CDR2 FQNEAQ (reference sequence). The length of the CDR3 is 14 residues. With 5 bases removed from V and 4 bases from J, the gap between germline ends came to 14 bases. CDR3 DNA sequence: TGTGCCAGCAGCAAACAGGGAGGGAGCACTGAAGCTTTCTTT. Translation gives CASSKQGGSTEAFF.

This clonotype was counted only a few times. The gene calls are TRBV5-1 and TRBJ2-6, with no clear D. V was shortened by 0 bases and J by 4 bases, with 8 bases between the two germline ends. Germline V gene sequence: CDR1 SGHRS, CDR2 YFSETQ. The CDR3 has 15 amino acids. This CDR3 is CASSLGALGANVLTF. CDR3 coding DNA: TGCGCCAGCAGCTTGGGGGCTCTGGGGGCCAACGTCCTGACTTTC. Variable domain in full (rest from reference TRBV5-1 and TRBJ2-6): KAGVTQTPRYLIKTRGQQVTLSCSPISGHRSVSWYQQTPGQGLQFLFEYFSETQRNKGNFPGRFSGRQFSNSRSEMNVSTLELGDSALYLCASSLGALGANVLTFGAGSRLTVL.

This clonotype occurred many times. J is TRBJ2-7 and V is TRBV28, with 7 bases aligning to TRBD1. The germline CDR1 and CDR2 sequences are MDHEN and SYDVKM. CDR3 size: 14 residues. V shed 6 bases and J 4 bases; nucleotides not matched to a gene: 9. CDR3 protein: CASRVGGSRYEQYF. The CDR3 DNA reads TGTGCCAGCAGAGTAGGGGGCTCGAGGTACGAGCAGTACTTC.

The chain recombines TRBV20-1 with TRBJ2-7; TRBD1 might be the D (6 bases). The V and J ends lost 6 bases and 6 bases respectively, with 12 bases between them. The CDR3 length is 11 residues. The germline V gene encodes CDR1 DFQATT and CDR2 SNEGSKA (reference sequence). The CDR3 DNA is TGCAGTGCCACACAGGGTATCGAGCAGTACTTC. Translating it yields CSATQGIEQYF.

The genes are TRBV9 and TRBJ2-1; D is tentatively TRBD1 or TRBD2 (6 bases each). Trimming cost V 0 bases and J 10 bases, with 17 bases left between them. CDR1 is SGDLS and CDR2 is YYNGEE in the germline V gene. The CDR3 totals 15 residues. As DNA, the CDR3 is TGTGCCAGCAGCGTAGGGCCCGACCGGGGGCGCGAGCAGTTCTTC. Translated: CASSVGPDRGREQFF.